The clone carrying this T cell receptor beta chain has a single count. Source study methods: It was from reference gene primer amplification that nucleated cell counts were estimated. Profiled with immunoSEQ multiplex PCR; TCRdb holds only in-frame clones, not every one. V, J and clone size were drawn from that table, and D and trimming were deduced from the DNA. The sample carries 250,000 to 350,000 clones, approximately 84% recorded once. Germline lookup yields CDR1 SNHLY and CDR2 FYNNEI. Trimming removed 5 bases from V and 5 bases from J, with 7 bases in between. This CDR3 region has 13 residues. This record belongs to a study of blood T cell repertoires in COVID-19. Turning to the study itself: The cDNA or gDNA used as material had been derived from T cells, B-cell-depleted T cells, or PBMCs.

V is TRBV2 and J is TRBJ1-6, with D maybe TRBD1 (5 bases). This receptor was taken from a human donor with COVID-19, enrolled during active disease. The donor label of this sample is uncertain. Source material: peripheral blood. The CDR3 spells CASSSGNNSPLHF. The CDR3 DNA reads as TGTGCCAGCAGTTCAGGGAATAATTCACCCCTCCACTTT. Combining the CDR3 with reference TRBV2 and TRBJ1-6 gives the whole variable domain EPEVTQTPSHQVTQMGQEVILRCVPISNHLYFYWYRQILGQKVEFLVSFYNNEISEKSEIFDDQFSVERPDGSNFTLKIRSTKLEDSAMYFCASSSGNNSPLHFGNGTRLTVT.